This T cell receptor beta chain was recovered during a study of shared clonotypes between healthy human individuals. A deep-level run was used for the assay. Per the study methods: Junction-only immunoSEQ data arrived without quality scores, meaning filtering differed. This table comes from immunoSEQ multiplex PCR, and its TCRdb copy is limited to in-frame clones, with some not included. The V and J calls and clone size come from that table; D and trimming were worked out from the DNA. The data show around 700,000 clones, about 74% seen once. Trimming cost V 6 bases and J 0 bases, with 8 bases left between them. Germline CDR1 reads SQVTM; CDR2 reads ANQGSEA. The CDR3 runs to 12 residues. Caucasian adults residing in Nashville, Tennessee made up all the donors. Comment on this clone: Its cognate antigen is unknown.

Study-level findings and limits: When compared with the clonotypes that were shared by all four sorted-subset donors, the non-shared clonotypes turned out to have lower generation probabilities.

This clonotype was obtained from a woman under 40 in good health. Specimen: memory CD4+ T cells sorted from blood. Subset of the sample: CD45RA-negative fraction. This chain joins TRBV29-1 and TRBJ2-5; D gene uncertain. The CDR3 protein is CSVNFDQETQYF. The CDR3 coding sequence is TGCAGCGTCAACTTCGACCAAGAGACCCAGTACTTC.